The next 5 T cell receptor beta chains were all read from a single sample in a study of HIV-infected patients and healthy controls. All unsorted peripheral T cells were captured because whole blood was used without fractionation. cDNA was made from about 510 ng RNA using alpha and beta constant primers. Using multiplexing indices, alpha and beta chain libraries were generated apart by chain-specific third strand synthesis. Using its own MiXCR run on the 5' RACE reads, TCRdb lists one record per CDR3 protein. The sample gives 400 to 450 distinct CDR3 sequences, approximately 71% of which show up once; under 65% is in the top ten. The sample in question was blood, obtained before antiretroviral therapy. These receptors were obtained from an adult with HIV infection.

Worth noting for this clonotype: Because the library targeted alpha chains, this beta chain is an off-target read whose size means little. J is TRBJ1-1 and V is TRBV7-9; D perhaps matches TRBD1 (5 bases). The CDR3 is made up of 17 amino acids. Trimming removed 4 bases at V and 0 bases at J, with 18 bases between. Germline lookup yields CDR1 SEHNR and CDR2 FQNEAQ (reference sequence). The CDR3 DNA follows: TGTGCCAGCAGCTCCCATGATTGGGGGGGAATGAACACTGAAGCTTTCTTT. It is translated as CASSSHDWGGMNTEAFF.

By proportion, this clonotype is hyperexpanded. Little can be read into the size of this beta chain, an off-target read in a library designed for alpha chains. The chain has TRBV29-1 and TRBJ2-2; the match to TRBD1 covers 8 bases. Germline-derived CDR1 and CDR2 are SQVTM and ANQGSEA. Trimming removed 4 bases from V and 1 base from J; junction bases left unmatched: 8. The CDR3 totals 16 residues. CDR3: CSVVRYDRGNTGELFF. The CDR3 DNA reads TGCAGCGTTGTCCGATACGACAGGGGGAACACCGGGGAGCTGTTTTTT.

This clonotype was picked up a small number of times. A library made for alpha chains picked up this beta chain off target, so its size means little. The J gene is TRBJ2-7, the V gene TRBV10-3; D is possibly TRBD1 (6 bases). The length of the CDR3 is 13 residues. V was shortened by 6 bases and J by 3 bases, with 12 bases between the two germline ends. CDR1 is ENHRY, CDR2 SYGVKD, per germline. As DNA, the CDR3 is TGTGCCATCAGGCCCAGGGGTGGCTACGAGCAGTACTTC. This translates into CAIRPRGGYEQYF.

Comments on this clonotype: The library was prepared for alpha chains; this beta chain is a stray read, so its frequency means little. V usage is TRBV7-2 and J usage is TRBJ2-7; tentative D call: TRBD2 (5 bases). The CDR3 length is 14 residues. CDR1 SGHTA and CDR2 FQGNSA come from the germline V gene. The V end lost 5 bases, the J end lost 6 bases, and 17 bases lay between the germline ends. This CDR3 reads CASSPRLLHGEQYF. CDR3 DNA: TGTGCCAGCAGCCCCAGACTACTGCACGGCGAGCAGTACTTC.

About this clonotype: This beta chain was picked up by a library intended for alpha chains and is off target, so its count carries little meaning. The genes are TRBV19 and TRBJ1-5; TRBD1 is a possible D gene (5 bases). V was pared by 1 base and J by 5 bases, with 9 bases between. CDR1 and CDR2 from the germline V gene are LNHDA and SQIVND (reference sequence). This CDR3 is 14 amino acids long. CDR3 DNA: TGTGCCAGTAGTATAGCAGGGAGTTATCAGCCCCAGCATTTT. The encoded protein is CASSIAGSYQPQHF. The entire variable domain, with the rest obtained from reference TRBV19 and TRBJ1-5, is as follows: DGGITQSPKYLFRKEGQNVTLSCEQNLNHDAMYWYRQDPGQGLRLIYYSQIVNDFQKGDIAEGYSVSREKKESFPLTVTSAQKNPTAFYLCASSIAGSYQPQHFGDGTRLSIL.